This record covers a single T cell receptor beta chain. What it binds is not known. There are 16 residues in the CDR3. Per germline, CDR1 SGHVS and CDR2 FNYEAQ. V lost 5 bases and J lost 3, with 20 bases in between. One entry per CDR3 protein results from TCRdb running MiXCR on the RT-PCR reads. The sample lists approximately 480,000 distinct CDR3 sequences, approximately 11% occurring once. This specimen comes from a study of response to subunit inactivated influenza vaccine. Regarding the study as a whole: Seasonal influenza vaccination, on each occasion, was suggested by the authors to recruit few new T cells.

The chain employs TRBV7-6 and TRBJ2-7, with a tentative D call TRBD1 (5 bases). This TCR was sampled from a man between 45 and 60 years old who received an inactivated influenza vaccine. The sequencing here drew on PBMCs from blood, taken about 40 days after vaccination. This CDR3 reads CASSPGPLRGHYEQYF. The CDR3 DNA reads as TGTGCCAGCAGCCCCGGGCCGCTAAGGGGCCACTACGAGCAGTACTTC.